The 28 T cell receptor beta chains presented below share a single source sample, sequenced in a study of cytotoxic CD8 clonotypes in ibrutinib-treated CLL. The repertoire was sequenced with immunoSEQ multiplex PCR; TCRdb's copy has only in-frame clones and lacks some. The top ten hold roughly 6% of the sample, which has 300,000 or so clones, about 61% seen once. The sample consisted of PBMCs, taken after 36 months of ibrutinib treatment. The receptor source for this set is a human donor with chronic lymphocytic leukemia.

This clone was detected once. The chain links TRBV7-9 to TRBJ1-1; perhaps TRBD1 as D (6 bases). Germline V gene data show CDR1 as SEHNR and CDR2 as FQNEAQ (reference sequence). The CDR3 has 14 residues. V lost 2 bases and J 6 bases, leaving 13 bases between the germline ends. The CDR3 nucleotides are TGTGCCAGCAGCTTAAGGGACAAGGGCCCTGAAGCTTTCTTT. Amino acids: CASSLRDKGPEAFF.

CDR3 nucleotides: TGCGCCAGCAAGGACAGAGCCAAAAACATTCAGTACTTC. Translating it yields CASKDRAKNIQYF. V is TRBV4-1 and J is TRBJ2-4; D might be TRBD1 (6 bases). The ends were cut back, 7 bases at V and 0 bases at J, with 7 bases in the middle. The CDR3 runs 13 residues. Germline values: CDR1 MGHRA, CDR2 YSYEKL.

The V and J genes are TRBV6-5 and TRBJ2-1; TRBD2 agrees at 9 bases. CDR1 and CDR2 from the germline V gene are MNHEY and SVGAGI. With V trimmed by 1 base and J by 9 bases, 4 bases remained unmatched. The CDR3 is 14 amino acids. The CDR3 loop is CASSYLRGGGEQFF. The CDR3 bases are TGTGCCAGCAGTTACTTGCGGGGGGGCGGTGAGCAGTTCTTC.

CDR3 residues: CASSLAGGVNTQYF. CDR3 DNA: TGCGCCAGCAGCTTGGCCGGGGGGGTCAATACGCAGTATTTT. The chain links TRBV5-1 to TRBJ2-3; 8 bases match TRBD2. This CDR3 has 14 amino acids. With V trimmed by 0 bases and J by 7 bases, 4 bases remained unmatched. The V gene's germline CDR1 is SGHRS and CDR2 YFSETQ.

The chain employs TRBV2 and TRBJ2-3, with TRBD1 matching 8 bases. In germline, CDR1 is SNHLY, CDR2 FYNNEI. V shed 6 bases and J 0 bases; nucleotides not matched to a gene: 5. The CDR3 length is 15 residues. CDR3 sequence reads: CASSPWTGSTDTQYF. As DNA, the CDR3 is TGTGCCAGCAGCCCCTGGACAGGGAGCACAGATACGCAGTATTTT.

The CDR3: CASNQGARSYGEKLFF. The CDR3 DNA reads as TGTGCCAGCAACCAGGGGGCGAGGTCTTACGGTGAAAAACTGTTTTTT. The chain links TRBV2 to TRBJ1-4, with 8 bases fitting TRBD1. The CDR3 covers 16 residues. Germline loops: CDR1 SNHLY, CDR2 FYNNEI. J was trimmed by 7 bases and V by 7 bases; bases with no gene match: 14.

The genes are TRBV19 and TRBJ2-7; TRBD1 aligns across 7 bases. Germline assignment: CDR1 LNHDA and CDR2 SQIVND (reference sequence). After removal of 4 bases from V and 7 bases from J, the junction contained 4 bases not matched to a gene. The CDR3 contains 12 residues. CDR3 in amino acids: CASSKTGFEQYF. The DNA for the CDR3 is TGTGCCAGTAGTAAGACAGGGTTTGAGCAGTACTTC.

The chain employs TRBV28 and TRBJ2-1; 7 positions match TRBD2. Per the germline V gene, CDR1 is MDHEN and CDR2 is SYDVKM. The CDR3 extends over 14 amino acids. Losses at the gene ends were 7 bases for V and 0 bases for J; bases not matched to a gene: 3. Here the CDR3 DNA reads TGTGCCAGCAAGCGGGAACCCTCCTACAATGAGCAGTTCTTC. Translation: CASKREPSYNEQFF.

CDR3 nucleotide sequence: TGCAGCGTCCGAACGGGCGGCTATGGCTACACCTTC. Amino acid sequence: CSVRTGGYGYTF. The V call is TRBV29-1, the J call TRBJ1-2; D unresolved. CDR1 SQVTM and CDR2 ANQGSEA come from the germline V gene. V was pared by 6 bases and J by 4 bases, with 12 bases between. The CDR3 is made up of 12 amino acids. Complete variable domain (other parts from reference TRBV29-1 and TRBJ1-2): SAVISQKPSRDICQRGTSLTIQCQVDSQVTMMFWYRQQPGQSLTLIATANQGSEATYESGFVIDKFPISRPNLTFSTLTVSNMSPEDSSIYLCSVRTGGYGYTFGSGTRLTVV.

The chain has TRBV5-3 and TRBJ2-7, with D possibly matching TRBD1 (6 bases). TRBV5-3 is filed as an ORF, its function uncertain. This CDR3 contains 16 residues. With 4 bases removed from V and 0 bases from J, the gap between germline ends came to 17 bases. The CDR3 region is CARSVTPGASSYEQYF. For the CDR3, the DNA is TGTGCCAGAAGCGTAACCCCAGGGGCGAGCTCCTACGAGCAGTACTTC.

The chain carries TRBV29-1 and TRBJ1-3; D gene unclear. Trimming left V 5 bases short and J 0 bases short, with 11 bases between. The CDR3 has 14 amino acids. Per the germline V gene, CDR1 is SQVTM and CDR2 is ANQGSEA. The CDR3 nucleotides read TGCAGCGTTACCGATTATAGCTCTGGAAACACCATATATTTT. Residues: CSVTDYSSGNTIYF.

The chain has TRBV7-2 and TRBJ1-2, with TRBD1 matching over 9 bases. V was pared by 2 bases and J by 8 bases, with 9 bases of the junction left unmatched. Germline V gene lookup returns CDR1 SGHTA and CDR2 FQGNSA. CDR3 size: 15 residues. The CDR3 is CASSLYSTGGEGYTF. The CDR3 DNA reads as TGTGCCAGCAGCTTATATTCCACAGGGGGCGAGGGCTACACCTTC.

In this sample, this clone turned up a few times. The V call is TRBV7-2, the J call TRBJ1-6; D gene ambiguous. Trimming took 5 bases from V and 8 from J, leaving 7 bases between them. This CDR3 is built from 12 residues. Germline loops: CDR1 SGHTA, CDR2 FQGNSA. The CDR3 DNA sequence: TGTGCCAGCAGCAACCGACATTCACCCCTCCACTTT. This sequence encodes CASSNRHSPLHF. Full variable domain (remainder filled in from reference TRBV7-2 and TRBJ1-6): GAGVSQSPSNKVTEKGKDVELRCDPISGHTALYWYRQSLGQGLEFLIYFQGNSAPDKSGLPSDRFSAERTGGSVSTLTIQRTQQEDSAVYLCASSNRHSPLHFGNGTRLTVT.

J is TRBJ2-5 and V is TRBV9; 12 bases match TRBD2. Per the germline V gene, CDR1 is SGDLS and CDR2 is YYNGEE. CDR3 length: 16 amino acids. V lost 3 bases, J lost 4 bases, and 7 bases stayed unmatched. CDR3 sequence: CASSDGLAGWGETQYF. The CDR3 bases are TGTGCCAGCAGCGACGGACTAGCGGGGTGGGGAGAGACCCAGTACTTC.

The chain carries TRBV4-3 and TRBJ2-7; tentatively, D is TRBD2 (7 bases). The CDR3 is made up of 16 amino acids. Germline lookup yields CDR1 LGHNA and CDR2 YSLEER. Trimming removed 1 base at V and 0 bases at J, with 13 bases between. CDR3: CASSQGEGGHSYEQYF. CDR3 coding DNA: TGCGCCAGCAGCCAAGGGGAGGGGGGCCACTCCTACGAGCAGTACTTC.

V and J are TRBV7-9 and TRBJ2-7, with 8 bases that match TRBD1. Germline loops: CDR1 SEHNR, CDR2 FQNEAQ (reference sequence). CDR3 size: 14 residues. After removal of 6 bases from V and 0 bases from J, the junction contained 4 bases not matched to a gene. This chain's CDR3 is CASRQGANSYEQYF. CDR3 bases: TGTGCCAGCAGGCAGGGGGCCAACTCCTACGAGCAGTACTTC.

V is TRBV28 and J is TRBJ2-7; 10 bases map to TRBD2. V lost 4 bases to trimming and J lost 1 base; unmatched junction nucleotides: 16. CDR1 and CDR2 from the germline V gene are MDHEN and SYDVKM. The CDR3 runs 19 residues. The DNA for the CDR3 is TGTGCCAGCAGTTCCAACTCAGGGCTAGCGGGAGAGGGGTCCTACGAGCAGTACTTC. Its protein is CASSSNSGLAGEGSYEQYF.

This chain connects TRBV9 to TRBJ2-7; the match to TRBD1 covers 8 bases. With 4 bases clipped from V and 2 bases from J, the junction kept 5 bases outside the gene matches. The CDR3 sequence is 14 residues long. Germline CDR1 is SGDLS and CDR2 is YYNGEE. The CDR3 DNA reads TGTGCCAGCAGCCCACGGGACAGGCCCTACGAGCAGTACTTC. This codes for CASSPRDRPYEQYF.

The V call is TRBV7-2, the J call TRBJ2-1, with no clear D. The CDR3 extends over 15 amino acids. V was cut by 7 bases and J by 4 bases, with 17 bases left in between. Germline values: CDR1 SGHTA, CDR2 FQGNSA. This CDR3 reads CASTQVGSAYNEQFF. The CDR3 nucleotides read TGTGCCAGCACCCAAGTGGGGTCTGCTTACAATGAGCAGTTCTTC.

The chain links TRBV18 to TRBJ1-2; D is possibly TRBD1 (5 bases). Germline V gene data show CDR1 as KGHSH and CDR2 as LQKENI. The CDR3 extends over 13 amino acids. Trimming left V 5 bases short and J 6 bases short, with 13 bases between. The CDR3: CASSADGGNGYTF. CDR3 nucleotides: TGTGCCAGCTCAGCGGACGGGGGAAATGGCTACACCTTC.

CDR3 region: CASSLLTTGHTGELFF. CDR3 nucleotides: TGCGCCAGCAGCCTTTTAACGACAGGTCACACCGGGGAGCTGTTTTTT. The genes are TRBV5-1 and TRBJ2-2, with D possibly TRBD1 on 6 matching bases. Looked up from germline, CDR1 is SGHRS and CDR2 is YFSETQ. The CDR3 covers 16 residues. Trimming pared 4 bases from V and 3 bases from J, leaving 16 bases between.

V usage is TRBV19 and J usage is TRBJ2-5; no clear D gene. The germline V gene encodes CDR1 LNHDA and CDR2 SQIVND (reference sequence). Trimming shortened V by 5 bases and J by 5 bases, and 18 bases separated the two germline ends. This CDR3 has 15 amino acids. The chain's CDR3 is CASSVAGPLGETQYF. CDR3 nucleotide sequence: TGTGCCAGTAGTGTGGCAGGTCCCCTCGGGGAGACCCAGTACTTC.

V usage is TRBV15 and J usage is TRBJ2-7; perhaps TRBD1 as D (5 bases). CDR3 length: 14 amino acids. CDR1 is LNHNV and CDR2 is YYDKDF in the germline V gene (reference sequence). V was cut by 1 base and J by 3 bases, with 10 bases left in between. This CDR3 reads CATSRGTHNYEQYF. CDR3 coding DNA: TGTGCCACCAGCAGAGGGACACACAACTACGAGCAGTACTTC.

This clone was detected a few times. The CDR3 sequence is CASSEEPSYNEQFF. CDR3 DNA: TGCGCCAGCAGTGAAGAACCAAGCTACAATGAGCAGTTCTTC. This chain uses TRBV10-1 with TRBJ2-1; no firm D call. Germline CDR1 reads WNHNN; CDR2 reads SYGVQD (reference sequence). V was trimmed by 3 bases and J by 3 bases, leaving 9 bases between them. This CDR3 comprises 14 residues.

This clone was counted only a few times. The rearrangement uses TRBV7-2 and TRBJ2-4; weak D call: TRBD1 (5 bases). Germline V gene sequence: CDR1 SGHTA, CDR2 FQGNSA. The CDR3 is made up of 18 amino acids. Trimming cost V 0 bases and J 0 bases, with 15 bases left between them. For the CDR3, the DNA is TGTGCCAGCAGCTTAGCCCGAACAGGAGTCCTAGCCAAAAACATTCAGTACTTC. Translation gives CASSLARTGVLAKNIQYF.

Only a few counts were recorded for this clone. The genes are TRBV10-1 and TRBJ2-3, with D perhaps matching TRBD1 (5 bases). Germline CDR1 reads WNHNN; CDR2 reads SYGVQD (reference sequence). Trimming cost V 3 bases and J 2 bases, with 15 bases left between them. The CDR3 is 16 amino acids. The CDR3 is CASSDRKDIITDTQYF. CDR3 coding DNA: TGCGCCAGCAGTGACCGTAAGGACATAATCACAGATACGCAGTATTTT.

This chain joins TRBV4-1 and TRBJ1-2, with a tentative D call TRBD1 (6 bases). V was trimmed by 2 bases and J by 6 bases, leaving 25 bases between them. CDR1 MGHRA and CDR2 YSYEKL come from the germline V gene. The CDR3 length is 18 residues. CDR3 nucleotides: TGCGCCAGCAGCCAATTACGGCTGCCACAGGGAGGGACTAATGGCTACACCTTC. Amino acid sequence: CASSQLRLPQGGTNGYTF.

This chain joins TRBV7-8 and TRBJ1-2; unclear D gene. The CDR3 spans 13 residues. Looked up from germline, CDR1 is SGHVS and CDR2 is FQNEAQ. The V and J ends lost 2 bases and 6 bases respectively, with 10 bases between them. The CDR3 DNA reads as TGTGCCAGCAGCTTAATGAGATTCGATGGCTACACCTTC. This translates into CASSLMRFDGYTF.